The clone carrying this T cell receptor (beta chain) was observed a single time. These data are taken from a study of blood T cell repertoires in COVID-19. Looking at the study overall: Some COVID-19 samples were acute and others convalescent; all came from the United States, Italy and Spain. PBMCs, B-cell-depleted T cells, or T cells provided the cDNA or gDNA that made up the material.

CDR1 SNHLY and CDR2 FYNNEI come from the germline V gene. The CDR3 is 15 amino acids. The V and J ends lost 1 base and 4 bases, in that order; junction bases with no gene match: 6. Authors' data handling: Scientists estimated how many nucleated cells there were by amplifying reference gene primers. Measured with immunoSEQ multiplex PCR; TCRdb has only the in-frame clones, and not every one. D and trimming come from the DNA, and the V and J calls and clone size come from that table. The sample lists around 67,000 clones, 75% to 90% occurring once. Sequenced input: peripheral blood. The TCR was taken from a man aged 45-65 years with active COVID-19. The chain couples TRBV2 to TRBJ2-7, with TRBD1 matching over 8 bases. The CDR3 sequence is CASSEGTGWVYEQYF. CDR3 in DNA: TGTGCCAGCAGTGAAGGGACAGGGTGGGTTTACGAGCAGTACTTC.